This TCR beta chain came from a study of T-cell reconstitution after alpha-beta-depleted transplantation in children. Study-wide results and caveats: Some patients' high day-60 TCRbeta diversity was attributed to recipient cells surviving conditioning. It was reported that alpha-beta T cells came from several hundred expanded graft clones (about two months after transplant). Hyperexpanded clones declined; after one year, newly produced T cells mostly supplied diversity.

This CDR3 contains 11 residues. Germline lookup yields CDR1 SGHTA and CDR2 FQGNSA. Unique molecular identifiers were incorporated during preparation of the TCRbeta library. TCRdb re-analysed the PCR reads in MiXCR, keeping a single row per CDR3 protein. Of 280,000 or so distinct CDR3 sequences in the sample, around a tenth were seen once. Points on this clonotype: The antigen is undetermined. A much larger clone is a single base away; this may be a read error.

The V call is TRBV7-2, the J call TRBJ2-7; D uncertain. The specimen comprised peripheral blood, sampled 180 days after TCRalphabeta/CD19-depleted stem cell transplant. The clonotype originates from a male patient aged 2 to 10 who had a stem cell transplant for chronic granulomatous disease, so the T cells may come from the graft donor. This chain's CDR3 is CASSAKYEQSF. CDR3 sequence (DNA): TGTGCCAGCAGCGCGAAATACGAGCAGTCCTTC.